This TCR beta chain was identified in a study of graft-versus-host responses after intestinal transplantation. For the study at large: Isolated intestinal, liver-intestinal, or multivisceral transplants were what recipients had. Each recipient received anti-thymocyte globulin induction, then tacrolimus and steroids for two to three years. Study findings and constraints: When patients had graft-donor T cell macrochimerism, their allografts held high graft-versus-host to host-versus-graft clonal ratios. GvH clones appeared in recipient marrow, some first in ileum or blood.

TCRdb keeps only in-frame clones here, not all; method: immunoSEQ multiplex PCR. The sample holds 90,000 to 150,000 clones; about 93% are singletons and the top ten take 0.095% to 0.15%. With respect to this clone: Antigen unknown.

Germline CDR1 reads SGHRS; CDR2 reads YFSETQ. The CDR3 is 14 amino acids. With 5 bases clipped from V and 1 base from J, the junction kept 6 bases outside the gene matches. Sequenced here: unstimulated CD4+ T cells sorted from spleen or lymph node cells, sampled before intestinal transplant. V gene TRBV5-1 combines with J gene TRBJ2-7, with 7 bases fitting TRBD1. The receptor comes from a human donor who received an intestinal transplant. The CDR3 nucleotides are TGCGCCAGCAGGCCGGGACAGCCATCCTACGAGCAGTACTTC. This sequence encodes CASRPGQPSYEQYF. The whole variable domain, filled in from reference TRBV5-1 and TRBJ2-7, reads KAGVTQTPRYLIKTRGQQVTLSCSPISGHRSVSWYQQTPGQGLQFLFEYFSETQRNKGNFPGRFSGRQFSNSRSEMNVSTLELGDSALYLCASRPGQPSYEQYFGPGTRLTVT.